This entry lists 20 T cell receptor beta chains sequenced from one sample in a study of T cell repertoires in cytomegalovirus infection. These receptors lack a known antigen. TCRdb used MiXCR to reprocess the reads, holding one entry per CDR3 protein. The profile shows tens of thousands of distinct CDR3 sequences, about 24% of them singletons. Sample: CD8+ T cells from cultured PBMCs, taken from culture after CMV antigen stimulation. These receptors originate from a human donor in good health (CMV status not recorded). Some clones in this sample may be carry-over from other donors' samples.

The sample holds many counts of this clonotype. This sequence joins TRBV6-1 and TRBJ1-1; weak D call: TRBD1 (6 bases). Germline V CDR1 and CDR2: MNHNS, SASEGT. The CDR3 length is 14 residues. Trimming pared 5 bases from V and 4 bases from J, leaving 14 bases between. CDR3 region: CASSFDRYSTEAFF. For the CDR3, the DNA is TGTGCCAGCAGTTTCGACAGGTATAGCACTGAAGCTTTCTTT.

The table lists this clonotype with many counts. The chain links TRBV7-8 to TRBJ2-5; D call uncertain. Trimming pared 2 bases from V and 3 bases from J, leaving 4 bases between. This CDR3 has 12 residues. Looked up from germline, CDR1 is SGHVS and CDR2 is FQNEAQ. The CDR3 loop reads CASSLSEETQYF. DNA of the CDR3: TGTGCCAGCAGCTTATCAGAAGAGACCCAGTACTTC. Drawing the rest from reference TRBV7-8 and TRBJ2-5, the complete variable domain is GAGVSQSPRYKVAKRGQDVALRCDPISGHVSLFWYQQALGQGPEFLTYFQNEAQLDKSGLPSDRFFAERPEGSVSTLKIQRTQQEDSAVYLCASSLSEETQYFGPGTRLLVL.

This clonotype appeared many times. The DNA of the CDR3 is TGTGCCAGCAGCTTATGGGTCACCGGGGAGCTGTTTTTT. This codes for CASSLWVTGELFF. The chain carries TRBV7-2 and TRBJ2-2; D is unclear. The CDR3 is 13 residues long. The germline CDR1 and CDR2 sequences are SGHTA and FQGNSA. V lost 2 bases to trimming and J lost 4 bases, with 5 bases between them.

CDR3 sequence: CASSFSGGTYNEQFF. The CDR3 DNA follows: TGTGCCAGCAGCTTCAGCGGGGGGACCTACAATGAGCAGTTCTTC. The V and J genes are TRBV7-2 and TRBJ2-1; 9 bases are shared with TRBD2. Germline values: CDR1 SGHTA, CDR2 FQGNSA. Trimming at V came to 3 bases and at J to 2 bases, leaving 2 bases not matched to a gene. This CDR3 has 15 amino acids.

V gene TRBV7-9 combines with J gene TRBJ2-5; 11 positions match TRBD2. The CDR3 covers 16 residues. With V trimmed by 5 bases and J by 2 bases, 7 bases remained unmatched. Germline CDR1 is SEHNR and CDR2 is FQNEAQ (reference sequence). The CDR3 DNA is TGTGCCAGCAGCCCCCAACTAGCGGGGGTTCAAGAGACCCAGTACTTC. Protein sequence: CASSPQLAGVQETQYF.

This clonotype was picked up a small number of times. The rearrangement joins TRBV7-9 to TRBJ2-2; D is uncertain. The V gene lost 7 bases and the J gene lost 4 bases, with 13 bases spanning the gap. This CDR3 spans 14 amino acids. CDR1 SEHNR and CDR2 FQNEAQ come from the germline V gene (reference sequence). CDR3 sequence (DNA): TGTGCCAGCACCCCAGAGATAAGCACCGGGGAGCTGTTTTTT. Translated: CASTPEISTGELFF. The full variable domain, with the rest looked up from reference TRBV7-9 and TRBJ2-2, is DTGVSQNPRHKITKRGQNVTFRCDPISEHNRLYWYRQTLGQGPEFLTYFQNEAQLEKSRLLSDRFSAERPKGSFSTLEIQRTEQGDSAMYLCASTPEISTGELFFGEGSRLTVL.

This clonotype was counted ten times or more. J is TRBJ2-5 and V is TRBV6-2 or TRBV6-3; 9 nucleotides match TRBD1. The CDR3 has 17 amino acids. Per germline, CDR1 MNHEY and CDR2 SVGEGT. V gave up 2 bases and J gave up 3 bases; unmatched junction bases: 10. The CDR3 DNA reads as TGTGCCAGCAGTTACATTTCCGGGACAGGGAGCGAAGAGACCCAGTACTTC. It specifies CASSYISGTGSEETQYF.

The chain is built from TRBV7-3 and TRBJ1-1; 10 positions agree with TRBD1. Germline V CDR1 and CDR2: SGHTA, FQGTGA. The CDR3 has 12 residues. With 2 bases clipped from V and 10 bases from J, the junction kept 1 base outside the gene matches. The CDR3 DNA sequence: TGTGCCAGCAGCTTAGGGGACAGGGGAGCTTTCTTT. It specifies CASSLGDRGAFF.

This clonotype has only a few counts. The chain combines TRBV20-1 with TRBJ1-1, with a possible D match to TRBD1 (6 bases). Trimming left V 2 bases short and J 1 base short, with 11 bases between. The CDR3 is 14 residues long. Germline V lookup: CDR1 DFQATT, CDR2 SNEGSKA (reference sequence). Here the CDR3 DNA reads TGCAGTGCTAGACCTCCGGACAGGAACACTGAAGCTTTCTTT. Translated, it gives CSARPPDRNTEAFF.

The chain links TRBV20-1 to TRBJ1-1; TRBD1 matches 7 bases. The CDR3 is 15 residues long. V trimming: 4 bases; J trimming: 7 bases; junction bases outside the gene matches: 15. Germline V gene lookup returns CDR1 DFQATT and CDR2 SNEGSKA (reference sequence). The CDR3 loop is CSATGQPPRGDEAFF. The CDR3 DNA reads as TGCAGTGCTACGGGACAGCCTCCCCGGGGTGATGAAGCTTTCTTT.

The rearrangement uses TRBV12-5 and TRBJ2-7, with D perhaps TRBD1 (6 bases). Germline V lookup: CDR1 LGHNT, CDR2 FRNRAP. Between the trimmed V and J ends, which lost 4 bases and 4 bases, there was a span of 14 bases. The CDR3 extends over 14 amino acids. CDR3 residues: CASGSLLRGYEQYF. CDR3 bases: TGTGCTAGTGGTTCGCTCCTCAGGGGATACGAGCAGTACTTC.

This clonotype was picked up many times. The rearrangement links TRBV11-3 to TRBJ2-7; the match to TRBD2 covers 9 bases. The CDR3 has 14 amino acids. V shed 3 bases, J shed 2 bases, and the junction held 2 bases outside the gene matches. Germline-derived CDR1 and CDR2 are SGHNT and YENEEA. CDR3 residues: CASSFKRGAYEQYF. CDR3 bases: TGTGCCAGCAGCTTTAAGCGGGGGGCCTACGAGCAGTACTTC.

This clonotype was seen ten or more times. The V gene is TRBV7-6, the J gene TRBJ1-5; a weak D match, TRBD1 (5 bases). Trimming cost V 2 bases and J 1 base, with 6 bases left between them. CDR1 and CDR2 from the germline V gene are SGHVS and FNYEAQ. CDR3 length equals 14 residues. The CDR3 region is CASSLQGSNQPQHF. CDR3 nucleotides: TGTGCCAGCAGCTTACAGGGAAGCAATCAGCCCCAGCATTTT.

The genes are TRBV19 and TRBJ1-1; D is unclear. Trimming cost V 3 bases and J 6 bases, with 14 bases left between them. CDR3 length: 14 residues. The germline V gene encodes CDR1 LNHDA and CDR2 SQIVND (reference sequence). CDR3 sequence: CASSITRGNPEAFF. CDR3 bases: TGTGCCAGTAGTATCACCCGTGGCAATCCTGAAGCTTTCTTT.

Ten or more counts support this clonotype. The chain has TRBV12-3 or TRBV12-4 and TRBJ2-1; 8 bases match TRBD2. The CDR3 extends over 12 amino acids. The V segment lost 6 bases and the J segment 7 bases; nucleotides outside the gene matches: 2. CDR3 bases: TGTGCCAGCAGGACTAGCGCGAATGAGCAGTTCTTC. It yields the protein CASRTSANEQFF.

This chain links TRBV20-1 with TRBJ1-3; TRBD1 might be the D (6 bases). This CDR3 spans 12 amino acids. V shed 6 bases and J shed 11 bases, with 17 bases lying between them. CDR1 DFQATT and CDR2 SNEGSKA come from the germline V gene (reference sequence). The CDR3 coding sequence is TGCAGTGCGCACGAAACAGGGACCTCCATATATTTT. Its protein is CSAHETGTSIYF.

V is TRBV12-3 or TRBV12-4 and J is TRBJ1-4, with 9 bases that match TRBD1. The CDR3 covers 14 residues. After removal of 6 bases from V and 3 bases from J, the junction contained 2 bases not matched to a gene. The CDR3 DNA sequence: TGTGCCAGCAGACAGGGGGCAGCTAATGAAAAACTGTTTTTT. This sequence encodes CASRQGAANEKLFF.

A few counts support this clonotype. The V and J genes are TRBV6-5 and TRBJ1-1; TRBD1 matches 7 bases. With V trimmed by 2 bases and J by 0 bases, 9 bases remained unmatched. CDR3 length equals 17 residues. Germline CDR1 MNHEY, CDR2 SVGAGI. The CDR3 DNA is TGTGCCAGCAGTTACGCCCGGGACAGACGAATGAACACTGAAGCTTTCTTT. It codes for CASSYARDRRMNTEAFF.

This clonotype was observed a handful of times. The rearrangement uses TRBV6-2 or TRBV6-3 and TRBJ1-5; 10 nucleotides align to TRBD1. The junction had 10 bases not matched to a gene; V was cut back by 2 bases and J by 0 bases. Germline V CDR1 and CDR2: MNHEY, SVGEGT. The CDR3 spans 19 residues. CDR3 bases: TGTGCCAGCAGTTACGATCCGGACAGGGGGGCCGATAGCAATCAGCCCCAGCATTTT. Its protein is CASSYDPDRGADSNQPQHF.

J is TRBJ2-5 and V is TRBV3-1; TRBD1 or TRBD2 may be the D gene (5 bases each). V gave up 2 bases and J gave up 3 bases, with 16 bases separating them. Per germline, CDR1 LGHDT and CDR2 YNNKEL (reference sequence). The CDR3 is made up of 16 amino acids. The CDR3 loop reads CASSQPQGVGEETQYF. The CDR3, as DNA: TGTGCCAGCAGCCAACCGCAGGGAGTTGGCGAAGAGACCCAGTACTTC.